A selection of T cell receptor beta chains follows, all from one sample in a study of Ad26.COV2.S vaccination and SARS-CoV-2 variants. Libraries were prepared by immunoSEQ multiplex PCR; TCRdb keeps only in-frame clonotypes and omits some of them. Of some 450,000 clones in the sample, 80% to 95% were seen once. Sequences were derived from peripheral blood, sampled in a trial of Ad26.COV2.S vaccine versus placebo. The receptors here all came from a person between 18 and 65 years old who received the Ad26.COV2.S COVID-19 vaccine or a placebo. Each CDR3 is given with its conserved first and last residue. The D gene is left open where the match is weak. Not all rows give a size; the values are once, few, many and, for expanded clones, a class.

clone_size d_call j_call v_call cdr3_aa cdr3_nt
NA TRBD2 TRBJ2-5 TRBV15 CATSRDVRREPQETQYF TGTGCCACCAGCAGAGATGTTAGGCGGGAGCCCCAAGAGACCCAGTACTTC
NA NA TRBJ1-2 TRBV7-9 CASSLMGAGGYTF TGTGCCAGCAGCTTAATGGGAGCAGGGGGCTACACCTTC
NA NA TRBJ1-5 TRBV11-2 CASSLDYTVNQPQHF TGTGCCAGCAGCTTAGATTATACAGTTAATCAGCCCCAGCATTTT
NA NA TRBJ2-7 TRBV10-3 CAISEGLVGEQYF TGTGCCATCAGTGAGGGGCTAGTAGGGGAGCAGTACTTC
NA NA TRBJ1-2 TRBV29-1 CSVAGGPNYGYTF TGCAGCGTTGCAGGAGGTCCTAACTATGGCTACACCTTC
NA TRBD2 TRBJ2-1 TRBV7-3 CASSFYPGLAGEHEQFF TGTGCCAGCAGCTTTTACCCGGGACTAGCGGGAGAGCATGAGCAGTTCTTC
NA TRBD1 TRBJ1-2 TRBV5-1 CASSNDRDYGYTF TGCGCCAGCAGCAATGACAGGGACTATGGCTACACCTTC
once TRBD1 TRBJ1-1 TRBV6-5 CASSGFTGATEAFF TGTGCCAGCAGCGGTTTCACAGGGGCCACTGAAGCTTTCTTT
NA NA TRBJ2-5 TRBV5-5 CASSASSTQYF TGTGCCAGCAGCGCTTCGTCGACCCAGTACTTC
NA NA TRBJ1-1 TRBV6-5 CASSRLNTEAFF TGTGCCAGCAGTCGTCTGAACACTGAAGCTTTCTTT
NA NA TRBJ2-2 TRBV27 CASSLSGAAGELFF TGTGCCAGCAGTTTATCGGGGGCGGCCGGGGAGCTGTTTTTT
NA TRBD1 TRBJ1-1 TRBV6-2/TRBV6-3 CASSYSRETGPPNTEAFF TGTGCCAGCAGTTACTCACGAGAGACAGGGCCTCCGAACACTGAAGCTTTCTTT
NA TRBD2 TRBJ2-1 TRBV4-3 CASSRTSGRGDRQFF TGCGCCAGCAGCCGGACTAGCGGGAGGGGAGACCGGCAGTTCTTC
NA NA TRBJ2-7 TRBV20-1 CSASVGSSYEQYF TGCAGTGCTAGTGTGGGGAGCTCCTACGAGCAGTACTTC
NA NA TRBJ1-5 TRBV7-3 CASSPQGGQPQHF TGTGCCAGCAGCCCGCAGGGAGGTCAGCCCCAGCATTTT
few TRBD1 TRBJ1-6 TRBV7-2 CASSSGQDRRNSPLHF TGTGCCAGCAGCTCCGGACAGGATCGACGTAATTCACCCCTCCACTTT
NA TRBD2 TRBJ2-2 TRBV19 CASSERGTNTGELFF TGTGCCAGTAGTGAGCGGGGGACGAACACCGGGGAGCTGTTTTTT
NA NA TRBJ2-3 TRBV18 CASSPTGGNADTQYF TGTGCCAGCTCACCAACAGGCGGCAATGCAGATACGCAGTATTTT
NA NA TRBJ2-7 TRBV4-2 CASSQVLQLEQYF TGTGCCAGCAGCCAAGTACTTCAGCTCGAGCAGTACTTC